This T cell receptor beta chain was sequenced during a study of shared clonotypes between healthy human individuals. Overall study results and limits: Clonotype sharing among the donors was expected to vary with sequencing depth. Sampling covered nothing but blood. Tissue TCR repertoires likely differ from those found in blood.

Assay: immunoSEQ multiplex PCR; the TCRdb copy retains only in-frame clones and omits some. The sample lists about 450,000 clones, around 79% occurring once. About this clone itself: What it recognizes is unknown.

The specimen was PBMCs. This TCR was sampled from a woman aged 40 to 55 in good health. Some clones in this sample may be carry-over from other donors' samples.

The CDR3 sequence is CSGRTSGRYSDTQYF. The CDR3 bases are TGCAGCGGCCGGACTAGCGGGAGGTATTCAGATACGCAGTATTTT. This chain connects TRBV29-1 to TRBJ2-3; 14 positions agree with TRBD2. The CDR3 has 15 residues. V lost 7 bases and J lost 4; bases outside the gene matches: 7. Germline CDR1 SQVTM, CDR2 ANQGSEA.